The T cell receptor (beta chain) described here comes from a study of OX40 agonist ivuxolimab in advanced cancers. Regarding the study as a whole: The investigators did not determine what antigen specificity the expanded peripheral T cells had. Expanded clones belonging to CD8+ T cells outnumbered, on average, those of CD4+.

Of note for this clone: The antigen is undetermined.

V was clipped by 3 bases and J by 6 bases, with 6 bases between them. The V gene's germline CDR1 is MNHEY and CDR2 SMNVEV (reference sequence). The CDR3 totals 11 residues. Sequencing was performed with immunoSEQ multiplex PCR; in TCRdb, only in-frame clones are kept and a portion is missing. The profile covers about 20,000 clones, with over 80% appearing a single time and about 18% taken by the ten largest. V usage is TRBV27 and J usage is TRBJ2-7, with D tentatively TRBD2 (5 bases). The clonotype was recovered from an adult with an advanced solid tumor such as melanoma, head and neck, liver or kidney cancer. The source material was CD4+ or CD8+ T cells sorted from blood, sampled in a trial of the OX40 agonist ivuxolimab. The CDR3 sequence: CASSFRGEQYF. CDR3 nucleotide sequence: TGTGCCAGCAGTTTTCGGGGCGAGCAGTACTTC.